Listed below are T cell receptor beta chains from one sample, sequenced in a study of T-cell memory formation after mild COVID-19. Each CDR3 protein is one row after TCRdb ran MiXCR on the 5' RACE reads. The table lists hundreds of thousands of distinct CDR3 sequences, 19% of them singletons, with around 21% in the top ten. The specimen sequenced was PBMCs or a T cell subset sorted from them (not recorded which). The receptors shown here come from a man younger than 35 who had mild COVID-19 (a few samples of this study predate the infection). Cell type and time point are not known. CDR3s include the opening cysteine and the closing phenylalanine or tryptophan. The D gene is left open where the match is weak. Part of the rows lack a size; the others show once, few, many or a class for expanded clones.

TRBV20-1	15	-	TRBJ1-3	TRBD1	TGCAGTGCTAGGACCGCAACAGGGGCTGGAAACACCATATATTTT	CSARTATGAGNTIYF
TRBV20-1	14	-	TRBJ2-3	-	TGCAGTGCCAATATTTTAGGTAGGGGAGATACGCAGTATTTT	CSANILGRGDTQYF
TRBV28	12	-	TRBJ2-1	-	TGTGCCAGCGAAAACAGCTACAATGAGCAGTTCTTC	CASENSYNEQFF
TRBV2	14	once	TRBJ1-5	-	TGTGCCAGCAGTGCAAGCAGTAGCAGTCAGCCCCAGCATTTT	CASSASSSSQPQHF
TRBV7-9	13	few	TRBJ1-2	-	TGTGCCAGCAGCTTAGGTTCTGCCTACGGCTACACCTTC	CASSLGSAYGYTF
TRBV29-1	12	-	TRBJ2-2	TRBD1	TGCAGCGTTGGGACAGGGGTCGCGGAGCTGTTTTTT	CSVGTGVAELFF
TRBV5-1	14	-	TRBJ2-6	-	TGCGCCACCCAATCCCAGCCTGGGGCCAACGTCCTGACTTTC	CATQSQPGANVLTF
TRBV7-2	18	many	TRBJ2-3	-	TGTGCCAGCAGCTTAGAGGAGGGGGTAGCGGAGCCCACAGATACGCAGTATTTT	CASSLEEGVAEPTDTQYF
TRBV6-6	13	-	TRBJ2-7	-	TGTGCCAGCAGTTACTCGAACCCCGGCGAGCAGTACTTC	CASSYSNPGEQYF
TRBV19	15	-	TRBJ2-7	TRBD1	TGTGCCAGTAGCCAACGGGACAGGGGGACCTACGAGCAGTACTTC	CASSQRDRGTYEQYF
TRBV10-3	17	-	TRBJ1-2	TRBD1	TGTGCCATCAGTAGCGGGACAGGACAGCTGGGGAACTATGGCTACACCTTC	CAISSGTGQLGNYGYTF
TRBV5-1	14	few	TRBJ2-5	-	TGCGCCAGCAGCTTGGGCCAGTACCAAGAGACCCAGTACTTC	CASSLGQYQETQYF
TRBV6-6	16	few	TRBJ2-5	TRBD1	TGTGCCAGCAGTTACCAGGGACAGGGGTCACCAGAGACCCAGTACTTC	CASSYQGQGSPETQYF
TRBV6-2/TRBV6-3	12	-	TRBJ1-2	-	TGTGCCAGCAGACAGACGTCCCATGGCTACACCTTC	CASRQTSHGYTF
TRBV6-5	15	few	TRBJ2-2	-	TGTGCCAGCAGTTACGAGGGCAGGGTGAACGGGGAGCTGTTTTTT	CASSYEGRVNGELFF
TRBV4-3	18	-	TRBJ1-3	-	TGCGCCAGCAGCCAAGAAATCGGTTTACGGGCGACTGGAAACACCATATATTTT	CASSQEIGLRATGNTIYF
TRBV7-2	15	-	TRBJ2-2	TRBD2	TGTGCCAGCGGAGATCAGCGGGGAAACACCGGGGAGCTGTTTTTT	CASGDQRGNTGELFF
TRBV29-1	11	-	TRBJ1-1	-	TGCAGCGTTGTATGGAACACTGAAGCTTTCTTT	CSVVWNTEAFF
TRBV6-5	16	few	TRBJ2-2	-	TGTGCCAGCAGGGAGGCAGGGAAACTAGTCACCGGGGAGCTGTTTTTT	CASREAGKLVTGELFF
TRBV7-2	12	-	TRBJ2-3	-	TGTGCCACCCGACTATCCGCGGATACGCAGTATTTT	CATRLSADTQYF
TRBV6-2/TRBV6-3	15	-	TRBJ2-3	-	TGTGCCAGCAGTCAATACAGAAGAGACACAGATACGCAGTATTTT	CASSQYRRDTDTQYF
TRBV7-3	15	few	TRBJ2-1	-	TGTGCCAGCAGCATCGGGAGCAGCTCCTACAATGAGCAGTTCTTC	CASSIGSSSYNEQFF
TRBV24-1	16	many	TRBJ2-5	TRBD2	TGTGCCACCAGTGAGGGGTTACTAGCGGACCAAGAGACCCAGTACTTC	CATSEGLLADQETQYF
TRBV14	13	few	TRBJ2-4	-	TGTGCCAGCAGCCAGACAGAAATCTCCATTCAGTACTTC	CASSQTEISIQYF
TRBV7-6	15	-	TRBJ2-1	TRBD2	TGTGCCAGCACCACTCAAGAGCGGGGGGCCACTGAGCAGTTCTTC	CASTTQERGATEQFF
TRBV2	15	-	TRBJ2-7	TRBD1	TGTGCCGACGCCCCGGACAGGGGTTCGACGGGCGAGCAGTACTTC	CADAPDRGSTGEQYF
TRBV7-2	16	few	TRBJ2-5	TRBD2	TGTGCCAGCAGCGTAAGGACTAGCGGGGGGCTGGAGACCCAGTACTTC	CASSVRTSGGLETQYF
TRBV14	15	-	TRBJ2-4	-	TGTGCCAGCAGCCTGAAAGCGCCCTTCGGGAACATTCAGTACTTC	CASSLKAPFGNIQYF
TRBV12-3/TRBV12-4	14	-	TRBJ2-7	TRBD1	TGTGCCAGCACCCGGACAGGGGGTCCCTACGAGCAGTACTTC	CASTRTGGPYEQYF
TRBV7-9	14	few	TRBJ1-2	-	TGTGCCAGCAGCTCCCCAGGGGCCAACTATGGCTACACCTTC	CASSSPGANYGYTF
TRBV9	15	-	TRBJ2-4	TRBD1	TGTGCCAGCAGTGCTCAAGGACAGGGACTGCAGTTTCAGTACTTC	CASSAQGQGLQFQYF
TRBV6-5	13	-	TRBJ1-6	-	TGTGCCAGCAGTTATGGGGGGCCTTCACCCCTCCACTTT	CASSYGGPSPLHF
TRBV5-1	15	-	TRBJ1-6	-	TGCGCCAGCAGCTTGATTGGGGGAGGTAATTCACCCCTCCACTTT	CASSLIGGGNSPLHF
TRBV5-1	11	-	TRBJ2-4	-	TGCGCCAGCAGCATCCGGGGCAGTCAGTACTTC	CASSIRGSQYF
TRBV9	15	-	TRBJ2-5	-	TGTGCCAGCAGCCGTAGTGGGGGGTTTGAAGAGACCCAGTACTTC	CASSRSGGFEETQYF
TRBV7-8	15	-	TRBJ1-1	-	TGTGCCAGCAGCTTAGGTGGGGGGCCTCACACTGAAGCTTTCTTT	CASSLGGGPHTEAFF
TRBV6-1	17	-	TRBJ1-2	TRBD1	TGTGCCAGCAGACGTAGGGGACAGGGGGCCCCCGTTAATGGCTACACCTTC	CASRRRGQGAPVNGYTF
TRBV18	16	few	TRBJ1-5	TRBD1	TGTGCCAGCTCCCCCGACAGGGGTTATAGCAATCAGCCCCAGCATTTT	CASSPDRGYSNQPQHF
TRBV12-3/TRBV12-4	12	-	TRBJ2-5	-	TGTGCCAGCAGTCCCGACTCCGGGTTGGTGGACTTC	CASSPDSGLVDF
TRBV6-1	13	few	TRBJ2-5	-	TGTGCCAGCAGGCCAGGGGACCAAGAGACCCAGTACTTC	CASRPGDQETQYF
TRBV6-2/TRBV6-3	14	few	TRBJ1-6	-	TGTGCCATATCGAACGGAGTTTATGGATCACCCCTCCACTTT	CAISNGVYGSPLHF